This TCR beta chain came from a study of patients and donors after allogeneic stem cell transplantation. CDR3 length: 12 residues. Germline V gives CDR1 MNHEY, CDR2 SVGEGT. V lost 5 bases, J lost 3 bases, and 8 bases lay in between. This clonotype was recorded a few times. TCRdb used MiXCR to reprocess the RT-PCR reads, holding one entry per CDR3 protein. This table has more than 150,000 distinct CDR3 sequences, 24% appearing once. This TCR was recovered from a human donor who was either an allogeneic HSCT recipient or a stem cell or donor lymphocyte infusion donor (not recorded which). It is not recorded whose cells these are; they may come from a transplant donor. Sample: blood, either unsorted or a sorted T cell fraction (not recorded which). The rearrangement joins TRBV6-2 or TRBV6-3 to TRBJ2-7, with D possibly being TRBD1 (6 bases). CDR3 sequence reads: CASSQGRYEQYF. CDR3 DNA: TGTGCCAGCAGTCAGGGGCGCTACGAGCAGTACTTC.